The entry below gives a single T cell receptor (beta chain) sequence along with its context. The antigen this receptor binds is unknown. Per-nucleotide qualities are absent, and no much larger clonotype sits a single base away. The data were taken from a study of tumor-infiltrating T cells and Merkel cell polyomavirus (dated 2017 in TCRdb). Background for the entire study: In Merkel cell carcinoma patients, the study investigated CD8+ T cells specific for the Merkel cell polyomavirus KLL epitope. Across the study, one tumor sample was obtained as a frozen nodal tumor digest and one as a flash-frozen core biopsy of a metastasis. TRB sequencing was performed on KLL-tetramer-sorted cells from blood or tumor-infiltrating lymphocytes in some 14 samples, as well as on about a dozen matched whole-tumor samples. Patients presented at varying disease stages and were followed for a median of around 2.9 years, with a range of 1. Patient treatments varied, were not standardized, and included chemotherapy, radiation and immunotherapies. The majority of whole-tumor samples consisted of 25-micron curls cut from formalin-fixed, paraffin-embedded tissue blocks. The study at large found these results: A greater number of unique KLL-specific clonotypes in tumors (roughly 5-110 vs 0-3) was associated with a significant advantage in MCC-specific survival (P = 0.0051). A higher intratumoral fraction of KLL-specific T cells (about 1.7-18% versus about 0-0.15%) was associated with significantly improved MCC-specific survival. Because the study covered only a single viral epitope, T cells targeting other Merkel cell polyomavirus epitopes were not captured. KLL-specific TRB repertoires were diverse and largely private, with only one public clonotype among 350 to 400 unique sequences, shared by two patients. The small sample size of the study (n ≈ 13 patients) is recognized as a limitation.

All patients' tumors stained robustly positive for Merkel cell polyomavirus Large T antigen by immunohistochemistry. Eleven to twelve Merkel cell carcinoma patients were included, each with robust KLL-tetramer+ populations (above 0.04% of CD8+ T cells) in blood and/or cultured TIL. All patients were identified as Caucasian, and a median age of approximately 65 years (range roughly 45 to 80 years) was recorded. The library relied on the immunoSEQ multiplex PCR assay. Genomic DNA extraction, TRB sequencing and normalization were performed by Adaptive Biotechnologies (Seattle, WA). The authors processed their data as follows. Clonality was calculated as one minus the Shannon entropy of productive TRB sequences, normalized by log2 of unique productive sequences. To identify KLL-specific clonotypes in tumors, TCRbeta CDR3 amino acid sequences were matched against the sequences from the tetramer-sorted sample of each patient. In TCRdb, the immuneACCESS table is reduced to in-frame sequences with V and J assigned. These tables do not hold every clone; where another copy was compared, an unresolved V gene accounts for under half, and the others remain unexplained. V, J and clone size reflect that table, while D and trimming were determined from the DNA. The sample table contains 2,500 to 3,500 clones; only one count was recorded for roughly four fifths of them. Jointly, the top ten make up around 8.3% of the sample.

Based on the germline V gene, the CDR1 and CDR2 sequences are SNHLY and FYNNEI. Counted from cysteine to phenylalanine, this CDR3 has 15 amino acids. The only DNA kept is the CDR3, 45 bases in frame from the first base. Compared with germline, V lacks 4 bases and J lacks 4 bases; bases without a gene match: 6. The sample was tumor tissue. The clonotype comes from a man aged 45 to 65 with Merkel cell carcinoma. The sequence is built from TRBV2 and TRBJ2-2, with 7 bases aligning to TRBD1. The sequenced DNA: TGTGCCAGCAGTGTGGGACAGACAACCACCGGGGAGCTGTTTTTT. The resulting protein is CASSVGQTTTGELFF.